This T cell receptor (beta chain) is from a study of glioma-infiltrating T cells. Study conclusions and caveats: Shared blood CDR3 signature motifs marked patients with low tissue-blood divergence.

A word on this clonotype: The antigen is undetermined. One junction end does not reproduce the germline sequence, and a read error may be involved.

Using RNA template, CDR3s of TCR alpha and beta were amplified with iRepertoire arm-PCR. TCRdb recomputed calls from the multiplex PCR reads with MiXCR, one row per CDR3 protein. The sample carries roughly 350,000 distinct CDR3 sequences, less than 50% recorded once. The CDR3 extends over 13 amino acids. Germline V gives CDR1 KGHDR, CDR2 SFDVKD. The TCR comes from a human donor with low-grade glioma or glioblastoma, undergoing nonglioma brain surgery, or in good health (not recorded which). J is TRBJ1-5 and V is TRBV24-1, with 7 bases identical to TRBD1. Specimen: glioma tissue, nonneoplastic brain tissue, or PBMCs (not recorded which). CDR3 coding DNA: TGTGCCACCGGGGGACAGAGCAATCAGCCCCAGCGTTTT. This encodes CATGGQSNQPQRF.